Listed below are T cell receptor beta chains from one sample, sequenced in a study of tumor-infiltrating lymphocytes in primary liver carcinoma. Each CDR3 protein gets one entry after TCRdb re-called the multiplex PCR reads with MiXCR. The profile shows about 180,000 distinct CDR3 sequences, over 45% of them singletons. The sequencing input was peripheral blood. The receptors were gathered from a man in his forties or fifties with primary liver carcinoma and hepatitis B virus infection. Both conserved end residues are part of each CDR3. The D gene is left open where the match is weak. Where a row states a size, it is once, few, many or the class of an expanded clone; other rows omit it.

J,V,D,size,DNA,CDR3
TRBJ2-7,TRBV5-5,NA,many,TGTGCCAGCAGCTTGCGCGACGGCCCCTACGAGCAGTACTTC,CASSLRDGPYEQYF
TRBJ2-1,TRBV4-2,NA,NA,TGTGCCAGCAGCCCCACAGGATCAAGGAGCCCCCCACTGGGTGAGCAGTTCTTC,CASSPTGSRSPPLGEQFF
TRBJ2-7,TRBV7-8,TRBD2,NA,TGTGCCAGCAGCCCGACCCTGGGCGGGAGAGCCCAATACGAGCAGTACTTC,CASSPTLGGRAQYEQYF
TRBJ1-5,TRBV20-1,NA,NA,TGCAGTGCCCAGGGAGACGGCAATCAGCCCCAGCATTTT,CSAQGDGNQPQHF
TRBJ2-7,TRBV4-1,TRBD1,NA,TGCGCCAGCAGCCAAGGGGGACAGGGGAATATCAACGAGCGGTACTTC,CASSQGGQGNINERYF
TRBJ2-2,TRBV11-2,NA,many,TGTGCCAGCAGGGGCGCCGCGAACACCGGGGAGCTGTTTTTT,CASRGAANTGELFF
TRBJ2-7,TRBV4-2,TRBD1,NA,TGTGCCAGCAGCTCTAGGACAGGGAGCCACGAGCAGTACTTC,CASSSRTGSHEQYF
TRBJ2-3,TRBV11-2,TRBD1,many,TGTGCCAGTGGGACAGCTAGCACAGATACGCAGTATTTT,CASGTASTDTQYF
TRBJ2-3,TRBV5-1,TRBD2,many,TGCGCCAGCAGCTTGGAGCCGCGGGAGAGTATAGATACGCAGTATTTT,CASSLEPRESIDTQYF
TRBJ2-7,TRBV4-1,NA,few,TGCGCCAGCAGCCAAGTAATCGCGCTCTCCTACGAGCAGTACTTC,CASSQVIALSYEQYF
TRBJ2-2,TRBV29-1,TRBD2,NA,TGCAGCGTTGGGGCTAGCGGGACAGTCGGGGAACTGTTTTTT,CSVGASGTVGELFF
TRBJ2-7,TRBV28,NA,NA,TGTGCCAGCGCCTCCGGGGAGTGGGAGCAGTACTTC,CASASGEWEQYF
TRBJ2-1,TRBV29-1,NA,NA,TGCAGCGCCCAGCTAGCTCCGAGCTCCTACAATGAGCATTTCTTC,CSAQLAPSSYNEHFF
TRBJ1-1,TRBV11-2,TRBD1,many,TGTGCCAGCAGCTCCTCACAGGGGGCCCTTGAAGCTTTCTTT,CASSSSQGALEAFF
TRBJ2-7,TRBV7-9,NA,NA,TGTGCCAGCAGCGGAAGGGAAGGAAGCTCCTACGAGCAGTACTTC,CASSGREGSSYEQYF
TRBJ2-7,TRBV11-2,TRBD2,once,TGTGCCAGCAGCTCTTTTTCGCGGGAGGTCTACGAGCAGTACTTC,CASSSFSREVYEQYF
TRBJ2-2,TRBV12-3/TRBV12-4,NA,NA,TGTGTCAGCACTCTACAGGGTACCGGGGAGCTGTTTTTT,CVSTLQGTGELFF
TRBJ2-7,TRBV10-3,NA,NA,TGTGCCATCAGCCAAGGACTATCGGGAGAGGTTTCCTACGAGCAGTACTTC,CAISQGLSGEVSYEQYF
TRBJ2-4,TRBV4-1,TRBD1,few,TGCGCCAGCAGCCAACTCCTCCCAACTCGGACAGGGGCTAACATTCAGTACTTC,CASSQLLPTRTGANIQYF
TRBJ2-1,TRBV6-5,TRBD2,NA,TGTGCCAGCAGTTACTCGGGCGGACTAGCGGGCCCCTACAATGAGCAGTTCTTC,CASSYSGGLAGPYNEQFF
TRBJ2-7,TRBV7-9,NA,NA,TGTGCCAGCACCCTTACCTACGAGCAGTACTTC,CASTLTYEQYF
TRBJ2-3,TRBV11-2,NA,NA,TGTGCCAGCAGTTTAGGAGACCAGGGCACAGATACGCAGTATTTT,CASSLGDQGTDTQYF
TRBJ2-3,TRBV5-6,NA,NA,TGTGCCAGCAGCTTAGGGGCCCACACAGATACGCGGTATTTT,CASSLGAHTDTRYF
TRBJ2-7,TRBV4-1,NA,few,TGCGCCAGCAGCCAAGAGGGGAGCCAAGTGGAGCAGTACTTC,CASSQEGSQVEQYF
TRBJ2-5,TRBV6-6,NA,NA,TGTGCCAGCAGTTACCTAAGTACAAAGTTTCAAGAGACCCAGTACTTC,CASSYLSTKFQETQYF
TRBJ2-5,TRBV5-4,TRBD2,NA,TGTGACAGCAGCTCTACTACTAGCGGGAGTGGAGAGACCCAGTACTTC,CDSSSTTSGSGETQYF
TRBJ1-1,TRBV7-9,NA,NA,TGTGCCAGCAGCTTGCAGGCGGGGAACACTGAAGCTTTCTTT,CASSLQAGNTEAFF
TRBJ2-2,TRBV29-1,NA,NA,TGCAGCGCAGGGGTCCCCCTTGGTACCGGGGAGCTGTCTTTT,CSAGVPLGTGELSF
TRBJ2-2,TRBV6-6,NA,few,TGTGCCATCTCTCGGGACCCTGGTACCGGGGAGCTGTTTTTT,CAISRDPGTGELFF
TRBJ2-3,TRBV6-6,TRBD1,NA,TGTGCGAGCAGTTACTCGGTGACAGGGGGAACAGATACGCAGTATTTT,CASSYSVTGGTDTQYF
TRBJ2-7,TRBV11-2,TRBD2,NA,TGTGCCAGCAGCATGATCGGCGGGAGGATGGGCGAGCAGTACTTC,CASSMIGGRMGEQYF
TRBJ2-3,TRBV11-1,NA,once,TGTGCCAGCAGCCCACGGTTCCTCCCTAAGGGCACAGATACACAGTGTTTT,CASSPRFLPKGTDTQCF
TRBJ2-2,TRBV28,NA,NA,TGTGTCAGCAGTATTGAAATGACAGGGGAGCTGTTTTTT,CVSSIEMTGELFF
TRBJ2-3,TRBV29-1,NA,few,TGCTCCACCGGGGAATCGGGGCCCGATACGCAGTATTTT,CSTGESGPDTQYF
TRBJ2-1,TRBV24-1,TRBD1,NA,TGTGCCACCAGTGAGCGCCGGGACAGGCAGTTCTTC,CATSERRDRQFF
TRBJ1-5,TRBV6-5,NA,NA,TGTGCCAGCAGCAGAGAGGGGATGAGCAATCAGCCCCAGCATTTT,CASSREGMSNQPQHF
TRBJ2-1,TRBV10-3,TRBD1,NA,TGTGCCATTTCCGCTGGGACAGACAATGATCAGTTCTTC,CAISAGTDNDQFF
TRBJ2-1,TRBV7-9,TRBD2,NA,TGTGCCAGCAGGTGGTCGGGAGGCCACTACAATGAGCAGTTCTTC,CASRWSGGHYNEQFF
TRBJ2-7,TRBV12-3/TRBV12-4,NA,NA,TGTGCCAGCAGTTTAGGTGATGGACTTCCCTACGAGCAGTACTTC,CASSLGDGLPYEQYF
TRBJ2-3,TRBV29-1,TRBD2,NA,TGCAGCGCGGGAGGGGATTTTAGGGGCACAGATACGCAGTATTTT,CSAGGDFRGTDTQYF
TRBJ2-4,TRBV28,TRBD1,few,TGTGCCAGCAGTTTCAATGACAGGGGTGGAAGCATTCAGTACTTC,CASSFNDRGGSIQYF
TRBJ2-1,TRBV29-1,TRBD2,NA,TGCAGCGTTAATCCAGCGGGAGCCCCCTCCTACAATGAGCAGTTCTTC,CSVNPAGAPSYNEQFF
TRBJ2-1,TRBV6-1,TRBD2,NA,TGTGCCAGTGGCTTGCTAGCGGGGGGGGTAAATAAGCAGTTCTTC,CASGLLAGGVNKQFF
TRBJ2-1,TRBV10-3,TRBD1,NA,TGTGCCATCAGTGAGTCTAACGACAGGGCTGGGGTGTACAATGAGCAGTTCTTC,CAISESNDRAGVYNEQFF